This T cell receptor (beta chain) was sequenced for a study of blood T cells in healthy people across ages. General observations from the study: Higher diversity and more naive CD4+ cells were features of long-lived donors, compared to aged donors. Researchers judged that diversity estimates from one million T cells fell short of true values. Per million T cells, TCR beta diversity dropped about linearly as age rose.

For this clonotype: Antigen: not known.

Next came a second PCR, run for about 6 to 12 cycles, which used a sample-barcoded 5' primer along with a J-beta primer mix. A template-switch adaptor with 12 random nucleotides tagged each cDNA molecule. TCRdb called the 5' RACE reads again in MiXCR, with one record for every CDR3 protein. The sample consists of some 700,000 distinct CDR3 sequences, around 40% of them appearing once. This clonotype originated in a woman aged 60-70 years in good health. The sequenced sample consisted of blood.

The CDR3 reads CASSAQGPQPQHF. The CDR3 DNA sequence: TGTGCCAGTAGTGCACAGGGTCCCCAGCCCCAGCATTTT. V gene TRBV19 combines with J gene TRBJ1-5; maybe TRBD1 (6 bases). Germline CDR1 is LNHDA and CDR2 is SQIVND (reference sequence). The CDR3 consists of 13 residues. V was clipped by 5 bases and J by 7 bases, with 12 bases between them.